The next 31 T cell receptor beta chains were all read from a single sample in a study of cytomegalovirus exposure and HLA in healthy donors (dated by TCRdb to the late 2010s). The library was produced with the immunoSEQ multiplex PCR assay. For the multiplex PCR, a mixture combining 60 forward primers for TCR Vbeta segments and 13 reverse primers for TCR Jbeta segments was used. The table was pulled from immuneACCESS by TCRdb, which kept in-frame rearrangements only. Such tables lose some clones; where checked, under half of the loss comes from unresolved V genes, and the rest has no known cause. Within this sample are approximately 85,000 clones, with about four fifths of them counted one time only. About 32% of the sample is held by the ten biggest clonotypes. The source material was PBMCs. The origin of the receptors is a man aged 45-65 years in good health and CMV-seropositive.

The rearrangement uses TRBV6-4 and TRBJ2-3, with a possible D match to TRBD2 (6 bases). Germline CDR1 and CDR2: MRHNA and SNTAGT. V was cut by 4 bases and J by 5 bases, with 10 bases left in between. The CDR3 extends over 13 amino acids. The CDR3 loop is CASSVTSQDTQYF. CDR3 nucleotide sequence: TGTGCCAGCAGTGTAACTAGCCAAGATACGCAGTATTTT.

J is TRBJ2-7 and V is TRBV4-3; 7 bases agree with TRBD2. Germline-derived CDR1 and CDR2 are LGHNA and YSLEER. The length of the CDR3 is 15 residues. The V and J ends lost 4 bases and 6 bases, in that order; junction bases with no gene match: 12. CDR3 amino acids: CASSRTLASPSEQYF. DNA of the CDR3: TGCGCCAGCAGCCGGACACTAGCGTCTCCCTCCGAGCAGTACTTC.

V gene TRBV19 combines with J gene TRBJ1-4; no definite D call. Trimming pared 6 bases from V and 0 bases from J, leaving 8 bases between. The CDR3 is made up of 14 amino acids. The germline V gene encodes CDR1 LNHDA and CDR2 SQIVND (reference sequence). For the CDR3, the DNA is TGTGCCAGTAGCCACATTGCAACTAATGAAAAACTGTTTTTT. Protein product: CASSHIATNEKLFF. Based on the CDR3 plus reference TRBV19 and TRBJ1-4, the full variable domain is DGGITQSPKYLFRKEGQNVTLSCEQNLNHDAMYWYRQDPGQGLRLIYYSQIVNDFQKGDIAEGYSVSREKKESFPLTVTSAQKNPTAFYLCASSHIATNEKLFFGSGTQLSVL.

This rearrangement joins TRBV2 to TRBJ2-1; D might be TRBD1 (6 bases). The CDR3 length is 17 residues. Germline lookup yields CDR1 SNHLY and CDR2 FYNNEI. V lost 8 bases and J 7 bases, leaving 27 bases between the germline ends. CDR3 coding DNA: TGTGCCAGCGGGTTTTCGTCATCGGTGACAGGCGGAAATGAGCAGTTCTTC. Translated: CASGFSSSVTGGNEQFF.

The V gene is TRBV9, the J gene TRBJ2-2, with 9 bases lining up with TRBD1. Trimming cost V 4 bases and J 5 bases; bases outside gene matches: 12. CDR1 is SGDLS and CDR2 is YYNGEE in the germline V gene. CDR3 length: 17 amino acids. The DNA of the CDR3 is TGTGCCAGCAGCCACTCCCGGGACAGGGCAGTGACCGGGGAGCTGTTTTTT. Protein sequence: CASSHSRDRAVTGELFF.

V usage is TRBV5-4 and J usage is TRBJ2-1; the match to TRBD2 covers 8 bases. The CDR3 runs to 15 residues. Trimming took 4 bases from V and 3 from J; bases not matched to a gene: 6. Germline lookup yields CDR1 SGHNT and CDR2 YYREEE (reference sequence). CDR3 DNA sequence: TGTGCCAGCAGCGGTAGCGGGGACTACTACAATGAGCAGTTCTTC. Translating gives CASSGSGDYYNEQFF.

V usage is TRBV12-5 and J usage is TRBJ1-5, with D possibly matching TRBD1 (6 bases). Deletions cut 2 bases from V and 1 base from J, with 12 bases between. CDR1 is LGHNT, CDR2 FRNRAP, per germline. The CDR3 length is 16 residues. For the CDR3, the DNA is TGTGCTAGTGGTTTGCTCGCAGGGGAAAGCAATCAGCCCCAGCATTTT. Its translation: CASGLLAGESNQPQHF.

This clone was picked up a small number of times. V gene TRBV19 combines with J gene TRBJ1-5, with D tentatively TRBD1 (6 bases). CDR3 length equals 14 residues. Trimming left V 7 bases short and J 4 bases short, with 14 bases between. The germline V gene encodes CDR1 LNHDA and CDR2 SQIVND (reference sequence). The CDR3, as DNA: TGTGCCAGTATGGCCAGGGGCGTGAATCAGCCCCAGCATTTT. Its protein is CASMARGVNQPQHF.

V usage is TRBV7-2 and J usage is TRBJ2-1; 12 nucleotides agree with TRBD2. V trimming: 1 base; J trimming: 7 bases; junction bases outside the gene matches: 11. From germline, CDR1 is SGHTA and CDR2 FQGNSA. This CDR3 is built from 18 residues. The CDR3 coding sequence is TGTGCCAGCAGCTTAGAGGCCCGGACTAGCGGGATTCGGAATGAGCAGTTCTTC. It yields the protein CASSLEARTSGIRNEQFF.

This clone has a handful of counts. A much bigger clone sits one base away, suggesting this may be a read error. Other DNA sequences in this specimen translate into the identical CDR3. The rearrangement links TRBV29-1 to TRBJ1-1, with a tentative D call TRBD1 (6 bases). The V gene lost 6 bases and the J gene lost 2 bases, with 25 bases spanning the gap. CDR1 is SQVTM and CDR2 is ANQGSEA in the germline V gene. This CDR3 contains 17 residues. The CDR3 DNA is TGCAGCGTCCTTCCGTACCTTTCGGAACAGGGCAACACTGAAGCTTTCTTT. Translation: CSVLPYLSEQGNTEAFF.

The chain has TRBV7-2 and TRBJ1-5; no clear D. V shed 10 bases and J shed 7 bases, with 20 bases lying between them. Germline lookup yields CDR1 SGHTA and CDR2 FQGNSA. CDR3 length: 14 residues. The CDR3 sequence: CATDQSGREQPQHF. CDR3 nucleotide sequence: TGTGCCACGGATCAATCGGGGAGGGAGCAGCCCCAGCATTTT.

The rearrangement links TRBV6-5 to TRBJ2-3; 7 nucleotides align to TRBD1. This CDR3 comprises 15 residues. CDR1 MNHEY and CDR2 SVGAGI come from the germline V gene. With V trimmed by 5 bases and J by 5 bases, 10 bases remained unmatched. The CDR3 region has the DNA TGTGCCAGCAGTCAAAAGACAGGGCCGAGAGATACGCAGTATTTT. Protein: CASSQKTGPRDTQYF.

The CDR3 protein is CASSRDRGLNSPLHF. CDR3 coding DNA: TGCGCCAGCAGCCGGGACAGGGGATTAAATTCACCCCTCCACTTT. This chain connects TRBV5-1 to TRBJ1-6; TRBD1 agrees at 10 bases. This CDR3 has 15 amino acids. Germline V gives CDR1 SGHRS, CDR2 YFSETQ. Germline trimming cut 4 bases from V and 7 bases from J; bases unmatched to any gene: 5.

This chain uses TRBV7-9 with TRBJ2-1; TRBD2 agrees at 7 bases. After removal of 1 base from V and 0 bases from J, the junction contained 3 bases not matched to a gene. This CDR3 is built from 16 residues. Germline V gene sequence: CDR1 SEHNR, CDR2 FQNEAQ (reference sequence). The DNA of the CDR3 is TGTGCCAGCAGCTTAGTGGGCGGGAGCTCCTACAATGAGCAGTTCTTC. It specifies CASSLVGGSSYNEQFF.

The chain has TRBV7-6 and TRBJ2-3; TRBD2 matches 7 bases. V dropped 5 bases and J dropped 6; count of bases not matched to a gene: 11. Germline V gene data show CDR1 as SGHVS and CDR2 as FNYEAQ. The CDR3 has 15 amino acids. The CDR3 loop is CASSPWGGNTDTQYF. In nucleotides, the CDR3 is TGTGCCAGCAGCCCATGGGGGGGTAACACGGATACGCAGTATTTT.

The chain couples TRBV6-5 to TRBJ2-2, with D perhaps matching TRBD1 (6 bases). The CDR3 totals 16 residues. Trimming left V 0 bases short and J 5 bases short, with 13 bases between. The V gene's germline CDR1 is MNHEY and CDR2 SVGAGI. The CDR3 region has the DNA TGTGCCAGCAGTTACTCACAGGGTTTGGGAACCGGGGAGCTGTTTTTT. It encodes CASSYSQGLGTGELFF.

V gene TRBV28 combines with J gene TRBJ2-3; no definite D call. Trimming removed 7 bases from V and 4 bases from J, with 21 bases in between. Per germline, CDR1 MDHEN and CDR2 SYDVKM. The CDR3 has 16 amino acids. The CDR3 DNA is TGTGCCAGCAAGTCATCGGGTGACCGATGGCCAGATACGCAGTATTTT. This encodes CASKSSGDRWPDTQYF. Supplemented by reference TRBV28 and TRBJ2-3, the full variable domain reads DVKVTQSSRYLVKRTGEKVFLECVQDMDHENMFWYRQDPGLGLRLIYFSYDVKMKEKGDIPEGYSVSREKKERFSLILESASTNQTSMYLCASKSSGDRWPDTQYFGPGTRLTVL.

This chain links TRBV5-1 with TRBJ2-7; D possibly corresponds to TRBD2 (5 bases). From germline, CDR1 is SGHRS and CDR2 YFSETQ. This CDR3 contains 14 residues. V was clipped by 4 bases and J by 0 bases, with 11 bases between them. The CDR3 DNA reads TGCGCCAGCAGCCCTGGTGGGAGCTCCTACGAGCAGTACTTC. This sequence encodes CASSPGGSSYEQYF.

This clone was seen a handful of times. This sequence joins TRBV6-5 and TRBJ2-3; D is possibly TRBD2 (7 bases). The germline V gene encodes CDR1 MNHEY and CDR2 SVGAGI. V was pared by 5 bases and J by 3 bases, with 15 bases between. The CDR3 loop spans 15 amino acids. The CDR3 region is CASSGGREPTDTQYF. CDR3 coding DNA: TGTGCCAGCAGTGGGGGGCGGGAGCCAACAGATACGCAGTATTTT.

The chain recombines TRBV27 with TRBJ2-1; 8 bases are a match to TRBD1. CDR3 length: 14 residues. Germline V gene sequence: CDR1 MNHEY, CDR2 SMNVEV (reference sequence). Trimming cost V 7 bases and J 4 bases; bases outside gene matches: 6. CDR3 nucleotides: TGTGCCAGCACCTTACAGGGGGGATACAATGAGCAGTTCTTC. It codes for CASTLQGGYNEQFF.

As DNA, the CDR3 is TGTGCCAGCTCCCGCGAAACAGGGCCCGGGGTTAATGAAAAACTGTTTTTT. Amino acid sequence: CASSRETGPGVNEKLFF. V and J are TRBV18 and TRBJ1-4, with D possibly TRBD1 on 6 matching bases. The CDR3 totals 17 residues. V lost 6 bases, J lost 4 bases, and 21 bases lay in between. The germline CDR1 and CDR2 sequences are KGHSH and LQKENI.

V and J are TRBV6-1 and TRBJ2-7; 9 nucleotides agree with TRBD1. There are 15 residues in the CDR3. V was pared by 3 bases and J by 2 bases, with 5 bases of the junction left unmatched. Per the germline V gene, CDR1 is MNHNS and CDR2 is SASEGT. The CDR3, as DNA: TGTGCCAGCAGTGAGGCCGGGACAGGGACCTACGAGCAGTACTTC. It specifies CASSEAGTGTYEQYF.

This chain links TRBV29-1 with TRBJ2-1; TRBD1 matches 8 bases. With 6 bases clipped from V and 2 bases from J, the junction kept 6 bases outside the gene matches. The CDR3 length is 14 residues. CDR1 SQVTM and CDR2 ANQGSEA come from the germline V gene. The CDR3 loop is CSVDAQGAYNEQFF. CDR3 in DNA: TGCAGCGTAGACGCACAGGGGGCCTACAATGAGCAGTTCTTC.

V usage is TRBV5-4 and J usage is TRBJ2-1; 11 bases are a match to TRBD2. Losses at the gene ends were 4 bases for V and 2 bases for J; bases not matched to a gene: 5. Germline assignment: CDR1 SGHNT and CDR2 YYREEE (reference sequence). CDR3 length: 16 residues. The CDR3 coding sequence is TGTGCCAGCAGCACTGATAGCGGGAGGGCCTACAATGAGCAGTTCTTC. It encodes CASSTDSGRAYNEQFF.

The J gene is TRBJ2-5, the V gene TRBV27, with 10 positions matching TRBD2. The J call may be in error: the DNA end matches TRBJ2-7 better. Germline V gene data show CDR1 as MNHEY and CDR2 as SMNVEV (reference sequence). The CDR3 totals 15 residues. The CDR3 loop is CASSLWLAGENEQYF. CDR3 in DNA: TGTGCCAGCAGTTTATGGCTAGCGGGAGAAAACGAGCAGTACTTC.

The gene calls are TRBV4-3 and TRBJ2-7; 8 nucleotides match TRBD2. The trim removed 1 base at V and 4 bases at J, leaving 6 bases unmatched. The CDR3 has 15 amino acids. Germline-derived CDR1 and CDR2 are LGHNA and YSLEER. The CDR3: CASSQGPGGPYEQYF. The CDR3 nucleotides read TGCGCCAGCAGCCAAGGGCCGGGAGGGCCTTACGAGCAGTACTTC.

The gene calls are TRBV7-6 and TRBJ1-5; D remains unclear. CDR3 size: 13 residues. Trimming took 1 base from V and 8 from J, leaving 9 bases between them. Per germline, CDR1 SGHVS and CDR2 FNYEAQ. The DNA for the CDR3 is TGTGCCAGCAGCTTAGGGAATGCGGAGCCCCAGCATTTT. Translation: CASSLGNAEPQHF.

V gene TRBV30 combines with J gene TRBJ2-1; 7 bases map to TRBD1. The CDR3 consists of 12 residues. CDR1 is GTSNPN and CDR2 is SVGIG in the germline V gene (reference sequence). V trimming: 0 bases; J trimming: 8 bases; junction bases outside the gene matches: 1. The CDR3 sequence is CAWSVDRDEQFF. Here the CDR3 DNA reads TGTGCCTGGAGTGTAGACAGGGATGAGCAGTTCTTC.

The V and J genes are TRBV10-3 and TRBJ2-1; 9 bases match TRBD2. Looked up from germline, CDR1 is ENHRY and CDR2 is SYGVKD. J lost 0 bases, V lost 5 bases, and 14 bases had no gene match. This CDR3 spans 19 amino acids. CDR3 sequence: CAISPTGLAGRSSYNEQFF. The CDR3 DNA sequence: TGTGCCATCAGTCCAACCGGGCTAGCGGGACGATCCTCCTACAATGAGCAGTTCTTC.

V is TRBV6-5 and J is TRBJ2-1, with TRBD1 matching 7 bases. V dropped 6 bases and J dropped 14; count of bases not matched to a gene: 10. The germline CDR1 and CDR2 sequences are MNHEY and SVGAGI. CDR3 length: 12 residues. CDR3 in DNA: TGTGCCAGCAGCACCCCGGACAGGTGGGAGTTCTTC. Translated: CASSTPDRWEFF.

The rearrangement joins TRBV25-1 to TRBJ2-7; 9 nucleotides match TRBD2. V gave up 5 bases and J gave up 0 bases; unmatched junction bases: 2. Germline V gives CDR1 MGHDK, CDR2 SYGVNS. This CDR3 is 14 amino acids long. CDR3 nucleotide sequence: TGTGCCAGCAGTCCTAGCGGGATCTCCTACGAGCAGTACTTC. Translating gives CASSPSGISYEQYF.